A single sample is the source of the 6 T cell receptor beta chains below, sequenced in a study of regulatory T cells in long-lasting Graves disease (dated by TCRdb to about 2021). The time point tag for this specimen amounts to: newly diagnosed GD, antithyroid drugs for less than 3 months. For both TCR sequencing and RNA sequencing, RNA was extracted from PBMCs in TRIzol. The library was obtained by multiplex PCR. The sample was run on an Illumina HiSeq 4000. CDR3 regions were amplified by Arm-PCR with iRepertoire HTBI primers to construct TCR beta libraries. TCRdb reprocessing: public reads trimmed at Q25 with fastp, clones called with MiXCR, in-frame beta chains kept. For every CDR3 protein sequence, its rows merge into one entry that carries the most common genes and DNA. For this sample the table gives over 350,000 distinct CDR3 sequences, of which around 13% were detected only once. Around a sixth of the sample lies in the top ten.

In addition, the sample was reused for a study of T cells in Graves' hyperthyroidism and ophthalmopathy.

The sequencing used peripheral blood mononuclear cells (PBMCs), collected at new diagnosis, from a patient treated with antithyroid drugs. These receptor sequences come from a woman between 50 and 59 years old with Graves disease. Donor details come from another sample of the same person, matched by shared clones.

For the CDR3, the DNA is TGCAGCAAATATATCGGGACAGCTCTCTTCTCTGGGGCCAACGTCCTGACTTTC. Its protein is CSKYIGTALFSGANVLTF. V is TRBV29-1 and J is TRBJ2-6; 7 bases fit TRBD1. Germline loops: CDR1 SQVTM, CDR2 ANQGSEA. The CDR3 loop spans 18 amino acids. Trimming at V came to 8 bases and at J to 0 bases, leaving 16 bases not matched to a gene.

This clonotype was counted between two and nine times. The chain couples TRBV29-1 to TRBJ2-7; 12 bases are a match to TRBD2. This CDR3 comprises 13 residues. V lost 6 bases to trimming and J lost 4 bases; unmatched junction nucleotides: 4. The germline V gene encodes CDR1 SQVTM and CDR2 ANQGSEA. The CDR3: CSVRLAGVYEQYF. The CDR3 nucleotides are TGCAGCGTAAGACTAGCGGGAGTTTACGAGCAGTACTTC.

This clonotype was counted at least ten times. The V and J genes are TRBV11-2 and TRBJ2-7; 7 bases agree with TRBD1. This CDR3 is built from 15 residues. Trimming at V came to 6 bases and at J to 0 bases, leaving 8 bases not matched to a gene. Germline V CDR1 and CDR2: SGHAT, FQNNGV. The CDR3 DNA sequence: TGTGCCAGCAGACCCCTAAGGGGGCGCTCCTACGAGCAGTACTTC. Translated: CASRPLRGRSYEQYF. Looking up the rest from reference TRBV11-2 and TRBJ2-7 gives the full variable domain: EAGVAQSPRYKIIEKRQSVAFWCNPISGHATLYWYQQILGQGPKLLIQFQNNGVVDDSQLPKDRFSAERLKGVDSTLKIQPAKLEDSAVYLCASRPLRGRSYEQYFGPGTRLTVT.

The sample holds many counts of this clonotype. The CDR3 DNA follows: TGTGCCAGCAGACTAGAACTGAACACCGGGGAGCTGTTTTTT. This gives the protein CASRLELNTGELFF. The V gene is TRBV11-2, the J gene TRBJ2-2, with D perhaps matching TRBD2 (5 bases). Per germline, CDR1 SGHAT and CDR2 FQNNGV. The CDR3 is 14 amino acids. Trimming removed 6 bases at V and 1 base at J, with 9 bases between.

This clonotype was detected ten times or more. The chain joins TRBV28 to TRBJ2-7; possible D gene TRBD2, 5 bases. The CDR3 runs 13 residues. Trimming took off 1 base at V and 2 bases at J, with 6 bases between the two ends. The germline V gene has CDR1 MDHEN and CDR2 SYDVKM. CDR3 sequence reads: CASSLSGTYEQYF. DNA for the CDR3: TGTGCCAGCAGTTTATCGGGGACCTACGAGCAGTACTTC.

This clonotype was counted at least ten times. The chain combines TRBV28 with TRBJ2-5; 7 nucleotides match TRBD1. With V trimmed by 7 bases and J by 5 bases, 10 bases remained unmatched. This CDR3 has 14 residues. Germline-derived CDR1 and CDR2 are MDHEN and SYDVKM. This CDR3 is CASNREGGGETQYF. As DNA, the CDR3 is TGTGCCAGCAATCGAGAAGGGGGCGGGGAGACCCAGTACTTC. Full variable domain (rest looked up from reference TRBV28 and TRBJ2-5): DVKVTQSSRYLVKRTGEKVFLECVQDMDHENMFWYRQDPGLGLRLIYFSYDVKMKEKGDIPEGYSVSREKKERFSLILESASTNQTSMYLCASNREGGGETQYFGPGTRLLVL.